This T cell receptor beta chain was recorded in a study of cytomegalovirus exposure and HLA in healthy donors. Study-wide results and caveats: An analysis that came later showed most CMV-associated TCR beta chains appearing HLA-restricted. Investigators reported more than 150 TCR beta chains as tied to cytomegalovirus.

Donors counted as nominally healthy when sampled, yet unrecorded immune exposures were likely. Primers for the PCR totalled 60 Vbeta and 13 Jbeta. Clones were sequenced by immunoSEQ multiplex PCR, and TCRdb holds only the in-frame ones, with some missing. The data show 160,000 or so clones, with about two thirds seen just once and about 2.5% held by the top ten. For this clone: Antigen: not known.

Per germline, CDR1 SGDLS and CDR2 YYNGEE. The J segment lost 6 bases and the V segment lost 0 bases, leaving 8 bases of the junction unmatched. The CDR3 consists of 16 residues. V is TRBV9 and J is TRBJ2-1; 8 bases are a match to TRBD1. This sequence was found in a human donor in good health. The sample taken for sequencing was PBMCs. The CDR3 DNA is TGTGCCAGCAGCGTAGTTTCAGGGGGCGCCGTCAATGAGCAGTTCTTC. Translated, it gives CASSVVSGGAVNEQFF.